The 22 T cell receptor beta chains given below trace back to one sample, sequenced in a study of T-cell reconstitution after alpha-beta-depleted transplantation in children. Preparation of the TCRbeta library involved a method that used unique molecular identifiers. One entry per CDR3 protein, called by TCRdb with MiXCR from the PCR reads. The data contain a few hundred thousand distinct CDR3 sequences, over 9.5% of them singletons. The sample here was PBMCs from the stem cell graft donor, taken from the stem cell graft. The source of these receptors is a human donor who donated a stem cell graft to a child with SCID.

This clonotype was recorded at least ten times. The CDR3 region is CASRRQGVTGELFF. For the CDR3, the DNA is TGTGCCAGCCGCAGACAGGGGGTCACCGGGGAGCTGTTTTTT. The chain combines TRBV12-3 or TRBV12-4 with TRBJ2-2; 9 bases line up with TRBD1. The junction had 5 bases not matched to a gene; V was cut back by 8 bases and J by 4 bases. There are 14 residues in the CDR3.

This sequence joins TRBV27 and TRBJ1-2; tentative D call: TRBD1 (5 bases). V lost 8 bases to trimming and J lost 4 bases, with 17 bases between them. Germline assignment: CDR1 MNHEY and CDR2 SMNVEV (reference sequence). The CDR3 sequence is 14 residues long. The CDR3 reads CASGGTPRSYGYTF. CDR3 nucleotide sequence: TGTGCCAGCGGCGGGACCCCCCGTAGCTATGGCTACACCTTC.

This clonotype was observed many times. The chain employs TRBV5-1 and TRBJ2-1; D is uncertain. Germline CDR1 SGHRS, CDR2 YFSETQ. The CDR3 length is 13 residues. The ends were cut back, 0 bases at V and 5 bases at J, with 6 bases in the middle. The CDR3 nucleotides read TGCGCCAGCAGCTTGGTTCCCCACAATGAGCAGTTCTTC. As protein: CASSLVPHNEQFF.

In its sample, this clonotype was seen many times. The genes are TRBV20-1 and TRBJ2-1; the match to TRBD1 covers 8 bases. The CDR3 length is 15 residues. V lost 5 bases and J lost 4; bases outside the gene matches: 10. CDR1 and CDR2 from the germline V gene are DFQATT and SNEGSKA (reference sequence). The CDR3: CSAARSGTGYNEQFF. The CDR3 nucleotides read TGCAGTGCTGCACGATCCGGGACAGGTTACAATGAGCAGTTCTTC.

The table lists this clonotype with many counts. The chain carries TRBV5-1 and TRBJ2-1, with TRBD2 matching 11 bases. The CDR3 is made up of 15 amino acids. The V gene end was trimmed by 0 bases and the J gene end by 9 bases; junction bases not matched to a gene: 5. CDR1 is SGHRS, CDR2 YFSETQ, per germline. The CDR3 bases are TGCGCCAGCAGCTTGGTTAGCGGGGGGGCCGGTGAGCAGTTCTTC. Encoded protein: CASSLVSGGAGEQFF. The full variable domain, completed using reference TRBV5-1 and TRBJ2-1, is KAGVTQTPRYLIKTRGQQVTLSCSPISGHRSVSWYQQTPGQGLQFLFEYFSETQRNKGNFPGRFSGRQFSNSRSEMNVSTLELGDSALYLCASSLVSGGAGEQFFGPGTRLTVL.

This clonotype was detected many times. The chain joins TRBV12-3 or TRBV12-4 to TRBJ1-1; perhaps TRBD1 as D (5 bases). Between the trimmed V and J ends, which lost 6 bases and 6 bases, there was a span of 14 bases. CDR3 size: 13 residues. The CDR3 DNA follows: TGTGCCAGCAGCCAGGGCGGGGAAGCTGAAGCTTTCTTT. This codes for CASSQGGEAEAFF.

This clonotype has ten or more counts. The gene calls are TRBV7-2 and TRBJ2-3; the D gene is possibly TRBD2 (5 bases). This CDR3 has 14 residues. Trimming left V 8 bases short and J 2 bases short, with 14 bases between. Germline CDR1 is SGHTA and CDR2 is FQGNSA. The CDR3 loop reads CASSIDGNTDTQYF. The CDR3 DNA follows: TGTGCCAGCTCGATCGACGGGAACACAGATACGCAGTATTTT.

This clonotype was observed many times. The rearrangement joins TRBV12-3 or TRBV12-4 to TRBJ2-5; perhaps D is TRBD1 or TRBD2 (5 bases each). The ends were cut back, 3 bases at V and 0 bases at J, with 14 bases in the middle. The CDR3 runs 16 residues. As DNA, the CDR3 is TGTGCCAGCAGTTTGGGCGCAGGGACGAACCAAGAGACCCAGTACTTC. This codes for CASSLGAGTNQETQYF.

There are many counts of this clonotype. V and J are TRBV7-3 and TRBJ2-1, with 7 nucleotides matching TRBD2. Trimming took 3 bases from V and 6 from J; bases not matched to a gene: 14. Germline-derived CDR1 and CDR2 are SGHTA and FQGTGA. The CDR3 is 17 residues long. CDR3 DNA sequence: TGTGCCAGCAGCTTGGCTTGGAGAGCGGGACGCACCAATGAGCAGTTCTTC. Translation: CASSLAWRAGRTNEQFF.

Many counts were recorded for this clonotype. The chain is built from TRBV10-3 and TRBJ1-2; D not certain. The length of the CDR3 is 12 residues. The V and J ends lost 0 bases and 8 bases respectively, with 7 bases between them. Per germline, CDR1 ENHRY and CDR2 SYGVKD. CDR3 coding DNA: TGTGCCATCAGTGAGTCCCTGGAAGGCTACACCTTC. Encoded protein: CAISESLEGYTF.

This clonotype came up many times. V gene TRBV4-3 combines with J gene TRBJ1-6; TRBD1 might be the D (5 bases). The CDR3 contains 15 residues. The V gene's germline CDR1 is LGHNA and CDR2 YSLEER. V lost 4 bases, J lost 14 bases, and 21 bases lay in between. The CDR3 region is CASSPQWGGEGTLHF. Here the CDR3 DNA reads TGCGCCAGCAGCCCCCAGTGGGGAGGGGAGGGTACCCTCCACTTT.

This clonotype was observed at least ten times. The V gene is TRBV20-1, the J gene TRBJ2-7; tentatively, D is TRBD1 (5 bases). This CDR3 contains 13 residues. Trimming took 4 bases from V and 3 from J, leaving 13 bases between them. Looked up from germline, CDR1 is DFQATT and CDR2 is SNEGSKA (reference sequence). The CDR3 reads CSAKGHRFYEQYF. CDR3 bases: TGCAGTGCTAAGGGCCACAGGTTCTACGAGCAGTACTTC.

This clonotype occurred many times. The chain employs TRBV12-3 or TRBV12-4 and TRBJ1-3; D is perhaps TRBD1 (5 bases). V was pared by 3 bases and J by 4 bases, with 16 bases between. The CDR3 loop spans 16 amino acids. The CDR3: CASSFGNQGAGNTIYF. The CDR3 nucleotides are TGTGCCAGCAGTTTTGGAAACCAGGGAGCCGGAAACACCATATATTTT.

This clonotype was observed at least ten times. This chain uses TRBV6-2 or TRBV6-3 with TRBJ1-2; D might be TRBD1 (5 bases). Trimming cost V 0 bases and J 2 bases, with 19 bases left between them. Germline V gene data show CDR1 as MNHEY and CDR2 as SVGEGT. The CDR3 has 18 residues. The CDR3 nucleotides read TGTGCCAGCAGTTACTCTTCAAGGTATAAGGGGCCGAACTATGGCTACACCTTC. Protein sequence: CASSYSSRYKGPNYGYTF.

This clonotype was seen repeatedly, ten times or more. The CDR3 nucleotides read TGTGCCAGCTCACCACGGGACAGGGGAGATACGCAGTATTTT. This codes for CASSPRDRGDTQYF. J is TRBJ2-3 and V is TRBV18; 10 bases match TRBD1. J was trimmed by 5 bases and V by 1 base; bases with no gene match: 0. In germline, CDR1 is KGHSH, CDR2 LQKENI. This CDR3 comprises 14 residues.

As regards this clonotype: A much larger clone differs by one base, so this may be a read error. V is TRBV6-2 or TRBV6-3 and J is TRBJ1-5; weak D call: TRBD1 (5 bases). Deletions cut 4 bases from V and 9 bases from J, with 16 bases between. Germline CDR1 is MNHEY and CDR2 is SVGEGT. This CDR3 contains 14 residues. CDR3 nucleotide sequence: TGTGCCAGCAGTTCTGACAGCCCCCGGGGGCCCCAGCATTTT. Translation: CASSSDSPRGPQHF.

This clonotype was recorded at least ten times. The gene calls are TRBV5-1 and TRBJ1-3; a possible D gene is TRBD1 (5 bases). CDR1 is SGHRS and CDR2 is YFSETQ in the germline V gene. Trimming cost V 4 bases and J 3 bases, with 8 bases left between them. The CDR3 is 13 amino acids. The CDR3 DNA reads as TGCGCCAGCAGCCAGGGATTTGGAAACACCATATATTTT. Its translation: CASSQGFGNTIYF. The entire variable domain, with the rest obtained from reference TRBV5-1 and TRBJ1-3, is as follows: KAGVTQTPRYLIKTRGQQVTLSCSPISGHRSVSWYQQTPGQGLQFLFEYFSETQRNKGNFPGRFSGRQFSNSRSEMNVSTLELGDSALYLCASSQGFGNTIYFGEGSWLTVV.

This clonotype was detected ten times or more. The V gene is TRBV7-8, the J gene TRBJ1-3; weak D call: TRBD1 (6 bases). Germline CDR1 and CDR2: SGHVS and FQNEAQ. This CDR3 comprises 15 residues. V was pared by 5 bases and J by 0 bases, with 11 bases between. The CDR3 loop is CASSNRVHSGNTIYF. In DNA, the CDR3 is TGTGCCAGCAGCAACAGGGTCCACTCTGGAAACACCATATATTTT.

Worth noting for this clonotype: Just one base apart from a much larger clone, this may be a read error. The chain joins TRBV12-3 or TRBV12-4 to TRBJ2-7, with D perhaps TRBD2 (5 bases). The CDR3 covers 14 residues. V was pared by 2 bases and J by 3 bases, with 11 bases between. The CDR3 DNA reads as TGTGCCAGCAGTTTAACTGTAGGAGGCTACGAGCAGTACTTC. Amino acids: CASSLTVGGYEQYF.

This clonotype was seen repeatedly, ten times or more. This rearrangement joins TRBV5-1 to TRBJ1-2; D might be TRBD1 (6 bases). Germline lookup yields CDR1 SGHRS and CDR2 YFSETQ. Trimming removed 6 bases from V and 2 bases from J, with 14 bases in between. The CDR3 loop spans 14 amino acids. The CDR3 DNA follows: TGCGCCAGCACTCTGGGGGCACTGAACTATGGCTACACCTTC. The encoded protein is CASTLGALNYGYTF.

This clonotype was picked up one time. A junction boundary mismatches the germline segment, possibly from a read error. This chain uses TRBV5-6 with TRBJ2-4; D ambiguous. Germline CDR1 reads SGHDT; CDR2 reads YYEEEE. The CDR3 runs to 12 residues. The CDR3 sequence: CASSPGSRPLEF. The CDR3, as DNA: TGTGCCAGCAGCCCCGGGTCGCGCCCTTTGGAGTTC.

This clonotype occurred many times. This chain links TRBV12-3 or TRBV12-4 with TRBJ1-2, with 10 nucleotides matching TRBD1. The V segment lost 1 base and the J segment 3 bases; nucleotides outside the gene matches: 5. This CDR3 has 16 amino acids. The CDR3 protein is CASSLEFGTGDYGYTF. The CDR3 DNA sequence: TGTGCCAGCAGTTTAGAATTTGGGACAGGGGACTATGGCTACACCTTC.